The T cell receptor beta chain described here comes from a study of cytomegalovirus exposure and HLA in healthy donors. Primers: 60 Vbeta forward and 13 Jbeta reverse. Data came from immunoSEQ multiplex PCR; TCRdb stores just in-frame clones and leaves some out. The sample yields 110,000 to 150,000 clones, 80% to 85% seen once. The CDR3 is made up of 17 amino acids. Germline CDR1 is SGHRS and CDR2 is YFSETQ. Germline trimming cut 1 base from V and 5 bases from J; bases unmatched to any gene: 12. This TCR was recovered from a male donor in good health and CMV-seronegative. Input material: PBMCs. This chain joins TRBV5-1 and TRBJ2-3; 8 bases map to TRBD1. Here the CDR3 DNA reads TGCGCCAGCAGCTTGATTACAAATATACAGGGGGGAGATACGCAGTATTTT. Translated, it gives CASSLITNIQGGDTQYF.